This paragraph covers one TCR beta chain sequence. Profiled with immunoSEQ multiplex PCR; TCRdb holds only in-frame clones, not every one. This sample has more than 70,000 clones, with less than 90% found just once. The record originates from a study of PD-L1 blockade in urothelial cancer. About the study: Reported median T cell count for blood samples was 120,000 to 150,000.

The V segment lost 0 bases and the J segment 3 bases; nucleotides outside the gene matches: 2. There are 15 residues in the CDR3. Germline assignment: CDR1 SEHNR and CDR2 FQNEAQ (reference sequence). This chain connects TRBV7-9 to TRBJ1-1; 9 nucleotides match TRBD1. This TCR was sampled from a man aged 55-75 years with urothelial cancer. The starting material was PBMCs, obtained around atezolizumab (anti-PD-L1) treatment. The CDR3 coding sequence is TGTGCCAGCAGCTTAGCGGGACAGGGATACACTGAAGCTTTCTTT. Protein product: CASSLAGQGYTEAFF.